This T cell receptor (beta chain) stems from a study of cytomegalovirus exposure and HLA in healthy donors. Repertoires were generated with immunoSEQ multiplex PCR, while TCRdb's copy carries only in-frame clones and drops some. This table holds about 67,000 clones, about 95% found once. Germline CDR1 and CDR2: SEHNR and FQNEAQ (reference sequence). V lost 4 bases and J lost 4; bases outside the gene matches: 12. The CDR3 consists of 16 residues. Sequenced material: PBMCs. This TCR derives from a woman aged 18-30 years in good health and CMV-seronegative. The V and J genes are TRBV7-9 and TRBJ1-1, with 7 positions matching TRBD1. In DNA, the CDR3 is TGTGCCAGCAGCTCCAGGGGGTCGGTGAGCAGCACTGAAGCTTTCTTT. Its translation is CASSSRGSVSSTEAFF.